This T cell receptor beta chain emerged from a study of PD-1 blockade in classical Hodgkin lymphoma. Points from the study as a whole: The diversity seen at baseline in complete responders resembled that of newly diagnosed patients.

Comment on this clone: Its antigen remains unknown.

The CDR3 totals 16 residues. Every patient was affected by relapse after autologous stem cell transplantation, while exposure to brentuximab vedotin was not uniform. The repertoire was sequenced with immunoSEQ multiplex PCR; TCRdb's copy has only in-frame clones and lacks some. The repertoire holds roughly 16,000 clones, with more than 75% as singletons. The receptor comes from a human donor with classical Hodgkin lymphoma. This chain links TRBV12-2 with TRBJ2-5; TRBD1, the D gene given by the table, was not confirmed from the DNA. TRBV12-2 is a listed pseudogene. The specimen comprised peripheral blood mononuclear cells (PBMCs), sampled before the second cycle of nivolumab. In nucleotides, the CDR3 is TGTGCAAGTCGGGGTACCAAAACTACAGGAGCAGAGACCCAGTACTTC. Translated: CASRGTKTTGAETQYF.